This is a list of T cell receptor beta chains from one sample in a study of identical twins. TCRdb re-analysed the 5' RACE reads in MiXCR, keeping a single row per CDR3 protein. The sample includes approximately 670,000 distinct CDR3 sequences, 5.5% to 6.5% seen only once; the top ten take 1.5% to 2%. The sample comprised naive T cells sorted from blood. These receptors all stem from a man between 18 and 29 years old in good health. Each CDR3 is given with its conserved first and last residue. Fields, in order: clone size, D gene, J gene, V gene, CDR3 DNA, CDR3 protein. A D gene is named only where the DNA matches it firmly. Clone size is shown for a subset of rows, as once, few, many or a class of expanded clone.

many,TRBD2,TRBJ2-7,TRBV9,TGTGCCAGCAGCCGCGAGACTAGCGGGATATACGAGCAGTACTTC,CASSRETSGIYEQYF
few,-,TRBJ2-2,TRBV5-1,TGCGCCAGCAACGACCTAGGGACCGGGGAGCTGTTTTTT,CASNDLGTGELFF
few,TRBD1,TRBJ1-2,TRBV5-6,TGTGCCAGCAGCGGAACCTCGGGACAGGGGGCGGATGGCTACACCTTC,CASSGTSGQGADGYTF
many,TRBD1,TRBJ1-1,TRBV10-3,TGTGCCATCAAGACAGGGGAAAAGGTTAATGAAGCTTTCTTT,CAIKTGEKVNEAFF
-,-,TRBJ2-7,TRBV6-6,TGTGCCAGCGTCTTTGCCGGCGAGCAGTACTTC,CASVFAGEQYF
many,TRBD2,TRBJ2-7,TRBV6-2/TRBV6-3,TGTGCCAGCAGTTTACTAGCGCAGTCCTACGAGCAGTACTTC,CASSLLAQSYEQYF
many,-,TRBJ2-1,TRBV11-1,TGTGCCAGCAGCTTAGTGAATTGGGGGCAGGGTGTTCCCTACAATGAGCAGTTCTTC,CASSLVNWGQGVPYNEQFF
many,TRBD2,TRBJ2-1,TRBV15,TGTGCCACCAGCAGACCGACTAGCGCGATTGGGATGTATGAGCAGTTCTTC,CATSRPTSAIGMYEQFF
-,-,TRBJ2-1,TRBV3-1,TGTGCCAGCAGCGGAAGAGGTTGGGGGGAGCGTGGGAATGAGCAGTTCTTC,CASSGRGWGERGNEQFF
-,-,TRBJ2-2,TRBV7-8,TGTGCCAGCAGCGAACCAGCGGCTAACACCGGGGAGCTGTTTTTT,CASSEPAANTGELFF
many,TRBD1,TRBJ2-7,TRBV18,TGTGCCAGCTCACTATCGGGACAGGAGATCGAGCAGTACTTC,CASSLSGQEIEQYF
many,-,TRBJ1-2,TRBV5-1,TGCGCCAGCAGCTTAGTTTCCCAGGAGTCCGGCTACACCTTC,CASSLVSQESGYTF
once,-,TRBJ1-1,TRBV30,TGTGCCTGGAACCATGGGGGACCTGAAGCTTACTTT,CAWNHGGPEAYF
many,-,TRBJ2-1,TRBV21-1,TGTGCCAGCAGCAAAGAACTAGCGGGAGTCAATGAGCAGTTCTTC,CASSKELAGVNEQFF
many,-,TRBJ2-1,TRBV13,TGTGCCAGCAGCTTATATAGCTCCTACAATGAGCAGTTCTTC,CASSLYSSYNEQFF
many,TRBD1,TRBJ2-1,TRBV12-3/TRBV12-4,TGTGCCAGCAGGGGAGACAGGGGCACCTACAATGAGCAGTTCTTC,CASRGDRGTYNEQFF
many,TRBD2,TRBJ2-7,TRBV15,TGTGCCACCAGCAGCGGGAGGTCCTACGAGCAGTACTTC,CATSSGRSYEQYF
-,-,TRBJ2-1,TRBV29-1,TGCAGCGTTGTCTCTTTGGTCGATGAGCAGTTCTTC,CSVVSLVDEQFF
few,-,TRBJ1-6,TRBV14,TGTGCCAGCAGCCAGAGGGATGGTAATTCACCCCTCCACTTT,CASSQRDGNSPLHF
many,TRBD2,TRBJ2-3,TRBV20-1,TGCAGTGCTTTCAAGCGGGGTAGCACAGATACGCAGTATTTT,CSAFKRGSTDTQYF
few,-,TRBJ2-1,TRBV7-9,TGTGCCAGCAGCTCCTTCGACAGAGACAATGAGCAGTTCTTC,CASSSFDRDNEQFF
-,-,TRBJ2-7,TRBV6-2/TRBV6-3,TGTGCCAGCAGTTATAGGGTCACAGGGACCTCCTACGAGCAGTACTTC,CASSYRVTGTSYEQYF
-,-,TRBJ2-5,TRBV20-1,TGCAGTGCGATACGACAGCTAACGGAAGAGACCCAGTACTTC,CSAIRQLTEETQYF
-,TRBD2,TRBJ2-2,TRBV2,TGTGCCATCGTGGCTAGCGGTGCGAACACCGGGGAGCTGTTTTTT,CAIVASGANTGELFF
many,TRBD2,TRBJ2-3,TRBV15,TGTGCCACCAGCAGAGCAACGGGACTAGCAAGGAGCACAGATACGCAGTATTTT,CATSRATGLARSTDTQYF
-,TRBD1,TRBJ1-5,TRBV12-3/TRBV12-4,TGTGCCAGCAGTTGGTACTCCGGGACAGGGGGTTCATTTTATCCCCAGCATTTT,CASSWYSGTGGSFYPQHF
many,-,TRBJ1-1,TRBV10-3,TGTGCCATCAGTCGGACGGATTCCACTGAAGCTTTCTTT,CAISRTDSTEAFF
many,-,TRBJ2-5,TRBV29-1,TGCAGCGTCGGGGCCGTTAGAGGGGCCCAGTACTTC,CSVGAVRGAQYF
few,TRBD2,TRBJ2-1,TRBV5-1,TGCGCCAGCAGCTTGGCCCCCGGACTAGCGGGATCCTACAATGAGCAGTTCTTC,CASSLAPGLAGSYNEQFF
few,TRBD2,TRBJ2-7,TRBV15,TGTGCCACCAGCAGATTACTAGCGGGGTCCTACGAGCAGTACTTC,CATSRLLAGSYEQYF
-,-,TRBJ2-7,TRBV7-9,TGTGCCAGCAGCTTAGTGGGCAGGACCTACGAGCAGTACTTC,CASSLVGRTYEQYF
many,-,TRBJ1-6,TRBV20-1,TGCAGTGCTAGAGAGAAAGGCAGGAGCTCCTATAATTCACCCCTCCACTTT,CSAREKGRSSYNSPLHF
many,TRBD2,TRBJ2-1,TRBV11-2,TGTGCCAGCAGCATGACCGGGACTAGCGGCAATGAGCAGTTCTTC,CASSMTGTSGNEQFF
many,TRBD1,TRBJ2-7,TRBV24-1,TGTGCCACCAGTGAGGCAGGGGGATCCTACGAGCAGTACTTC,CATSEAGGSYEQYF
few,-,TRBJ2-7,TRBV5-1,TGCGCCAGCAGCTTGGCTTTGGGCGAGCAGTACTTC,CASSLALGEQYF
-,TRBD2,TRBJ2-1,TRBV7-6,TGTGCCAGCAGCTTAGCCCCTTCTAGCGGGAGTAACAATGAGCAGTTCTTC,CASSLAPSSGSNNEQFF
many,-,TRBJ1-1,TRBV11-2,TGTGCCAGCAGCTTAGCGTCCATTCCCAACACTGAAGCTTTCTTT,CASSLASIPNTEAFF
-,TRBD2,TRBJ2-1,TRBV7-6,TGTGCCAGCAGCTTACGAGGCGGGAGGGCCCATGAGCAGTTCTTC,CASSLRGGRAHEQFF
many,TRBD2,TRBJ2-4,TRBV6-1,TGTGCCAGCAGCCCACTAGCGGGTGGGGGGAAAGACATTCAGTACTTC,CASSPLAGGGKDIQYF
few,-,TRBJ1-1,TRBV20-1,TGCAGTGCTACTCAGGCACTGTCGAACACTGAAGCTTTCTTT,CSATQALSNTEAFF
many,-,TRBJ2-1,TRBV29-1,TGCAGCGTTGCACGGGGCCCCTACAATGAGCAGTTCTTC,CSVARGPYNEQFF
many,-,TRBJ1-6,TRBV7-9,TGTGCCAGCAGTTTCGGGACGGCGGATAATTCACCCCTCCACTTT,CASSFGTADNSPLHF
many,-,TRBJ2-3,TRBV20-1,TGCAGTGCTAGTAGCCAGGTCCGCACAGATACGCAGTATTTT,CSASSQVRTDTQYF